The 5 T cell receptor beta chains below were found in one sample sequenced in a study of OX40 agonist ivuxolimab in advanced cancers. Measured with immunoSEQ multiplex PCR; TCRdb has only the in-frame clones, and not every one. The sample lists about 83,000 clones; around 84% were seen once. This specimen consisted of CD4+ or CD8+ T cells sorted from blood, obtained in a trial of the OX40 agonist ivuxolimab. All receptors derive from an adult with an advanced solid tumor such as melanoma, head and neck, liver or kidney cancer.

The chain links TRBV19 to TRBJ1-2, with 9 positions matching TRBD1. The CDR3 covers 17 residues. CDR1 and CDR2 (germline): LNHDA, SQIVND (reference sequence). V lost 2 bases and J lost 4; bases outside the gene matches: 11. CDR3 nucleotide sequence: TGTGCCAGTAGTATAAGCGTGGGGACAGGGACGGCCTATGGCTACACCTTC. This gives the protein CASSISVGTGTAYGYTF.

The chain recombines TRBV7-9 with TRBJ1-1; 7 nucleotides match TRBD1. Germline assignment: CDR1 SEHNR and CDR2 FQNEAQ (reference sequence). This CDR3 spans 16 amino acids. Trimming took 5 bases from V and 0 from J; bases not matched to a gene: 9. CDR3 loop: CASSPYRGEVNTEAFF. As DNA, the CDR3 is TGTGCCAGCAGCCCGTACAGGGGTGAGGTGAACACTGAAGCTTTCTTT.

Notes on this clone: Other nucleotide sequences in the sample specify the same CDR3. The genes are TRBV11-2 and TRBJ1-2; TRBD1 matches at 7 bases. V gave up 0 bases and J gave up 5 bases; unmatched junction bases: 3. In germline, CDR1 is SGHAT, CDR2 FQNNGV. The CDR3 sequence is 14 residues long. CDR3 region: CASSLEPGGYGYTF. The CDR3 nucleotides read TGTGCCAGCAGCTTAGAACCAGGGGGGTATGGCTACACCTTC. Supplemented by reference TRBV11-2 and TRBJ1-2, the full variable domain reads EAGVAQSPRYKIIEKRQSVAFWCNPISGHATLYWYQQILGQGPKLLIQFQNNGVVDDSQLPKDRFSAERLKGVDSTLKIQPAKLEDSAVYLCASSLEPGGYGYTFGSGTRLTVV.

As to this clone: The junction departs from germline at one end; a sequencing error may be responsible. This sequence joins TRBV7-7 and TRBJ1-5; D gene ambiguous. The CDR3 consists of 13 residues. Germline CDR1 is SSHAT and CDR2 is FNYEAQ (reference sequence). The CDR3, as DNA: TGTGCTAGCAGCTTAAATGCGAATCAGCCCCAGCATTTT. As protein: CASSLNANQPQHF.

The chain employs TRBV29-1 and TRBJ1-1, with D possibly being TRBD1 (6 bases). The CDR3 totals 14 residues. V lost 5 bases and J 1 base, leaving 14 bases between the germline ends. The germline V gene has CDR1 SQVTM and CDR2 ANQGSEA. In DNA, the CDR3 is TGCAGCGTTAGGCCCGGACAGTGGAACACTGAAGCTTTCTTT. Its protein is CSVRPGQWNTEAFF.